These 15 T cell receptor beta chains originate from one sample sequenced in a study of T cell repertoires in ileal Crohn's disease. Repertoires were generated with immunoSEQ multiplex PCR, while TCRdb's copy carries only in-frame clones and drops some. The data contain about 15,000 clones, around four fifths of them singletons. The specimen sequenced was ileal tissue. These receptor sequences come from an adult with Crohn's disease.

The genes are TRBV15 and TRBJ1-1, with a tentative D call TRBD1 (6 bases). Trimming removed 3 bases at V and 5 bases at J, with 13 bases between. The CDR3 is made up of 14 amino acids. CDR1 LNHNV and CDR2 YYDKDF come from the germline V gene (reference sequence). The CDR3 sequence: CATSSTGQRTEAFF. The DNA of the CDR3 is TGTGCCACCAGCAGTACAGGACAGAGGACTGAAGCTTTCTTT.

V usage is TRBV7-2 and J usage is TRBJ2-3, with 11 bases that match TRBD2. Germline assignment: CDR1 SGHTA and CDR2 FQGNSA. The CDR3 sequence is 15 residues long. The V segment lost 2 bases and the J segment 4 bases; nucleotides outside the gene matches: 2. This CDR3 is CASSLTSGSSDTQYF. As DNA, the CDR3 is TGTGCCAGCAGCTTAACTAGCGGGAGCTCAGATACGCAGTATTTT.

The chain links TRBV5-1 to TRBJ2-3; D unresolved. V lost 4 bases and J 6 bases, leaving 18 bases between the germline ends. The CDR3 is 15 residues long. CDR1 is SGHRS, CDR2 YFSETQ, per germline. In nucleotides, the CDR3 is TGCGCCAGCAGCAAAGCAGACTCCTCCCGGGATACGCAGTATTTT. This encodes CASSKADSSRDTQYF.

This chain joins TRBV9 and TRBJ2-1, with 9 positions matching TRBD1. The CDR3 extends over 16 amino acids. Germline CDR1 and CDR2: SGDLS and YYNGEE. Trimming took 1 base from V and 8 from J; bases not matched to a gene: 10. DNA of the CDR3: TGTGCCAGCAGCGTAAGGGACAGGGTACGCCAGGATGAGCAGTTCTTC. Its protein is CASSVRDRVRQDEQFF.

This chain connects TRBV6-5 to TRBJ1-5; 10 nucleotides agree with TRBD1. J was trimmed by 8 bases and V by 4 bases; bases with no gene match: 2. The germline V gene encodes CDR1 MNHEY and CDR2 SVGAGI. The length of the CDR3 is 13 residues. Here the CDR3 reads CASSWDRGEPQHF. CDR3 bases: TGTGCCAGCAGTTGGGACAGGGGAGAGCCCCAGCATTTT.

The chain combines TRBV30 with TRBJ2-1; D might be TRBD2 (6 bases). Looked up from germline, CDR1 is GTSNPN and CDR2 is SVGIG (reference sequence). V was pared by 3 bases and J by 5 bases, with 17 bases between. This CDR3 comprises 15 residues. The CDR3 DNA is TGTGCCTGGAGCGCCGGGACTTCGCCAAACAATGAGCAGTTCTTC. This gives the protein CAWSAGTSPNNEQFF.

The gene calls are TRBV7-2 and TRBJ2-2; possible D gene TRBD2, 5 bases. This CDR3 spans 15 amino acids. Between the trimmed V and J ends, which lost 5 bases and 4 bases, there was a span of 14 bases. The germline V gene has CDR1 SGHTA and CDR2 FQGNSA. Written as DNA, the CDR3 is TGTGCCAGCAGCCGAAGGGCCAGCGGCACCGGGGAGCTGTTTTTT. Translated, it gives CASSRRASGTGELFF.

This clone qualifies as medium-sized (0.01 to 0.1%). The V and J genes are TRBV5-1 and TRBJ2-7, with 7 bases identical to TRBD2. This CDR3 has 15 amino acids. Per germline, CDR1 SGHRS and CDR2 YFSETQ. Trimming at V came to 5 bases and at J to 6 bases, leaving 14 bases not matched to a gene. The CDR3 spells CASRFEASGALEQYF. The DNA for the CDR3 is TGCGCCAGCAGATTTGAAGCTAGCGGTGCGCTCGAGCAGTACTTC. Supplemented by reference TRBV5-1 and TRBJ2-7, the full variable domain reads KAGVTQTPRYLIKTRGQQVTLSCSPISGHRSVSWYQQTPGQGLQFLFEYFSETQRNKGNFPGRFSGRQFSNSRSEMNVSTLELGDSALYLCASRFEASGALEQYFGPGTRLTVT.

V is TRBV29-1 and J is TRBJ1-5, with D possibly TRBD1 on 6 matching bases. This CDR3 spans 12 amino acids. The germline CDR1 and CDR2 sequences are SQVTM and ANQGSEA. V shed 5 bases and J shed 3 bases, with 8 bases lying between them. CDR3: CSVRDINQPQHF. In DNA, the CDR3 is TGCAGCGTTCGGGACATCAATCAGCCCCAGCATTTT. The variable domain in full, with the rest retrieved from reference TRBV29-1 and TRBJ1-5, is SAVISQKPSRDICQRGTSLTIQCQVDSQVTMMFWYRQQPGQSLTLIATANQGSEATYESGFVIDKFPISRPNLTFSTLTVSNMSPEDSSIYLCSVRDINQPQHFGDGTRLSIL.

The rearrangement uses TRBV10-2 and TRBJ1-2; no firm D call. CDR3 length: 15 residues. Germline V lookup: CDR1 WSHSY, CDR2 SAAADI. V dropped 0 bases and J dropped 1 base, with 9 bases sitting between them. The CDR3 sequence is CASSESKGGNYGYTF. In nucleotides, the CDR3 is TGCGCCAGCAGTGAGTCGAAGGGAGGTAACTATGGCTACACCTTC.

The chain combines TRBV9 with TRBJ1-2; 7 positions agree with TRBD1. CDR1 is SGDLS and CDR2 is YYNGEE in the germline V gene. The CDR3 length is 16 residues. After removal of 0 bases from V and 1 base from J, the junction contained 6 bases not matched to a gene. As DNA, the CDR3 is TGTGCCAGCAGCGTAGACAGGGGAAACCTTAACTATGGCTACACCTTC. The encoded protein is CASSVDRGNLNYGYTF.

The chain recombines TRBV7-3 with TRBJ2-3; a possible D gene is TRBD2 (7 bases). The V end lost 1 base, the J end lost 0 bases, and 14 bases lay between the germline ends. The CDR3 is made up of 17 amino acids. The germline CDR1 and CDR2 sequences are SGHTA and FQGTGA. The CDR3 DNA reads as TGTGCCAGCAGCTTAAAAACGGGGGGCCGGAGCACAGATACGCAGTATTTT. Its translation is CASSLKTGGRSTDTQYF.

CDR3 amino acids: CASSAGQGRVGELFF. The CDR3 DNA reads TGCGCCAGCAGCGCGGGACAGGGTAGGGTCGGGGAGCTGTTTTTT. The gene calls are TRBV5-1 and TRBJ2-2, with TRBD1 matching over 9 bases. J lost 7 bases, V lost 4 bases, and 8 bases had no gene match. Germline lookup yields CDR1 SGHRS and CDR2 YFSETQ. The CDR3 contains 15 residues.

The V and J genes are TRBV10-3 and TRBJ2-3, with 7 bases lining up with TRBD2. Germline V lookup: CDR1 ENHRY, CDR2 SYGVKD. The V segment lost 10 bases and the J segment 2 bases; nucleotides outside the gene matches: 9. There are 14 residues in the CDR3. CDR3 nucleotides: TGTGCCACAAGAGCGGGACTTAACACAGATACGCAGTATTTT. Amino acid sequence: CATRAGLNTDTQYF.

This CDR3 is CASSREGSGGELFF. CDR3 bases: TGTGCCAGCAGTAGAGAAGGATCGGGCGGGGAGCTGTTTTTT. V usage is TRBV2 and J usage is TRBJ2-2, with D unclear. The CDR3 consists of 14 residues. Between the trimmed V and J ends, which lost 5 bases and 7 bases, there was a span of 14 bases. The germline gives CDR1 SNHLY, CDR2 FYNNEI.